The next 5 T cell receptor beta chains were all read from a single sample in a study of early stage breast cancer tumors. Produced via immunoSEQ multiplex PCR; TCRdb's table is partial and in-frame only. The sample consists of about 50,000 clones, roughly 80% of them appearing once. Sequenced: blood. Receptors were obtained from a person in their thirties with breast cancer.

This chain connects TRBV4-1 to TRBJ2-1, with 8 bases aligning to TRBD1. The CDR3 length is 16 residues. Trimming removed 3 bases from V and 3 bases from J; junction bases left unmatched: 7. Germline V gene sequence: CDR1 MGHRA, CDR2 YSYEKL. The CDR3 DNA follows: TGCGCCAGCAGCCACCGGGACAGGCTTTTCTACAATGAGCAGTTCTTC. Protein product: CASSHRDRLFYNEQFF.

This chain joins TRBV29-1 and TRBJ1-4; D unclear. The CDR3 has 15 amino acids. Trimming pared 6 bases from V and 7 bases from J, leaving 21 bases between. Per the germline V gene, CDR1 is SQVTM and CDR2 is ANQGSEA. The CDR3 loop is CSVHTGPAKGEKLFF. The CDR3, as DNA: TGCAGCGTCCACACCGGCCCCGCGAAGGGTGAAAAACTGTTTTTT.

V usage is TRBV11-3 and J usage is TRBJ2-1, with 9 bases matching TRBD1. CDR1 SGHNT and CDR2 YENEEA come from the germline V gene. The CDR3 is 15 residues long. Germline trimming cut 4 bases from V and 9 bases from J; bases unmatched to any gene: 10. CDR3 nucleotide sequence: TGTGCCAGCAGCTCACCGGGACAGGGTTTAGGTGAGCAGTTCTTC. Its protein is CASSSPGQGLGEQFF.

This rearrangement joins TRBV6-1 to TRBJ2-7; 8 bases are a match to TRBD2. Germline CDR1 is MNHNS and CDR2 is SASEGT. Trimming removed 3 bases from V and 5 bases from J; junction bases left unmatched: 9. There are 15 residues in the CDR3. DNA for the CDR3: TGTGCCAGCAGTGAGGGCGGGGGGCTCATCGACGAGCAGTACTTC. Protein sequence: CASSEGGGLIDEQYF.

The rearrangement links TRBV7-8 to TRBJ2-7, with 12 nucleotides matching TRBD2. The CDR3 sequence is 14 residues long. Germline CDR1 is SGHVS and CDR2 is FQNEAQ. The J segment lost 13 bases and the V segment lost 0 bases, leaving 7 bases of the junction unmatched. The CDR3 DNA is TGTGCCAGCAGCTTAGCGCCTAGCGGGAGGGCCCCCTACTTC. It codes for CASSLAPSGRAPYF. The full variable domain, its missing parts supplied by reference TRBV7-8 and TRBJ2-7, is GAGVSQSPRYKVAKRGQDVALRCDPISGHVSLFWYQQALGQGPEFLTYFQNEAQLDKSGLPSDRFFAERPEGSVSTLKIQRTQQEDSAVYLCASSLAPSGRAPYFGPGTRLTVT.